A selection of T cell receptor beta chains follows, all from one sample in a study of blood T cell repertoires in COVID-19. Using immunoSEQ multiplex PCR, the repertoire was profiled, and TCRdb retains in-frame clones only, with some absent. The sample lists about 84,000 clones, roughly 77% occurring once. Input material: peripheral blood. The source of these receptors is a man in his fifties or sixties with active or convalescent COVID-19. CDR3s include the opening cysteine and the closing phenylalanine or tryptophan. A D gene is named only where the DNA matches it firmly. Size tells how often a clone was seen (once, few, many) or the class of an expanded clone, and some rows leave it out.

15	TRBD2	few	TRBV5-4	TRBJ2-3	TGTGCCAGCAGCTTGGCCGCTAGCGGGACAGATACGCAGTATTTT	CASSLAASGTDTQYF
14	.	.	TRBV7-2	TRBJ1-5	TGTGCCAGCAGCTTAGAAAGAGGCAATCAGCCCCAGCATTTT	CASSLERGNQPQHF
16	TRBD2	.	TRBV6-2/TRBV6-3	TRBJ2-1	TGTGCCAGCAGTTACTCAGCTAGCGGGGGGTCTCATGAGCAGTTCTTC	CASSYSASGGSHEQFF
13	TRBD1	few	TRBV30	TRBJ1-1	TGTGCCTGGAGTGTACAGGGGGACACTGAAGCTTTCTTT	CAWSVQGDTEAFF
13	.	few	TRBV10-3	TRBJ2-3	TGTGCCATCAGCGCAGGGGGCACAGATACGCAGTATTTT	CAISAGGTDTQYF
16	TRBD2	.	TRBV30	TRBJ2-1	TGTGCCTGGAGTGTACTTTGGGGGGGGAGGAACAATGAGCAGTTCTTC	CAWSVLWGGRNNEQFF
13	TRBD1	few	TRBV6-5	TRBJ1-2	TGTGCCAGCAGCTCGGGACAGAAGGATGGCTACACCTTC	CASSSGQKDGYTF
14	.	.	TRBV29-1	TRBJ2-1	TGCAGCGTTGAAGGCAGGGGGGCCTACAATGAGCAGTTCTTC	CSVEGRGAYNEQFF
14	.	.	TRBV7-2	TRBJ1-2	TGTGCCAGCAGCCCGAGTCCCTTCGACTATGGCTACACCTTC	CASSPSPFDYGYTF
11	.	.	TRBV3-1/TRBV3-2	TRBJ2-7	TGTGCCAGCAGCGACTACTACGAGCAGTACTTC	CASSDYYEQYF
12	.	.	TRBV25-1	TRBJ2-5	TGTGCCAGCAGTGATAAGGGGAAGACCCAGTACTTC	CASSDKGKTQYF
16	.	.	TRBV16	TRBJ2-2	TGTGCCAGCAGCCAATCAACAGGGTCGGACACCGGGGAGCTGTTTTTT	CASSQSTGSDTGELFF
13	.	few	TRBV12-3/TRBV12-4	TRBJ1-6	TGTGCCAGCAGTTTTGAGGGATCCTCACCCCTCCACTTT	CASSFEGSSPLHF
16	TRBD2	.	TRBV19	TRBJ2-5	TGTGCCAGTAGTATAGAGGCGCGGGGGGGCCGGGAGACCCAGTACTTC	CASSIEARGGRETQYF
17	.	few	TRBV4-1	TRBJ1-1	TGCGCCAGCAGCCCTCTGGGCAGGCGGGGTATGAACACTGAAGCTTTCTTT	CASSPLGRRGMNTEAFF
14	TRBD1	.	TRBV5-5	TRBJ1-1	TGTGCCAGCAGGATTTCACAGGGGGTCACTGAAGCTTTCTTT	CASRISQGVTEAFF
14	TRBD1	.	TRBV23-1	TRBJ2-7	TGCGCCAGCAGTCAAACAGGGGGCGGCTACGAGCAGTACTTC	CASSQTGGGYEQYF
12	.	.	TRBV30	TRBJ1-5	TGTGCCTGGAGTGTCGGAGCGCAGCCCCAGCATTTT	CAWSVGAQPQHF
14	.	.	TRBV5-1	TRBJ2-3	TGCGCCAGCAGCTCCTCGACAGGCACAGATACGCAGTATTTT	CASSSSTGTDTQYF
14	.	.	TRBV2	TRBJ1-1	TGTGCCAGCAGTGAACAGGCGGGGGGGACTGAAGCTTTCTTT	CASSEQAGGTEAFF
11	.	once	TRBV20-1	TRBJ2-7	TGCAGTGCCTTGGACACCTACGAGCAGTACTTC	CSALDTYEQYF
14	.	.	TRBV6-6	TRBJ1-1	TGTGCCAGCAGTCACCTAGACAGTGACACTGAAGCTTTCTTT	CASSHLDSDTEAFF
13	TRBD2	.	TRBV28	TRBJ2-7	TGTGCCAGCAGACTAGCGGGGGGCTACGAGCAGTACTTC	CASRLAGGYEQYF
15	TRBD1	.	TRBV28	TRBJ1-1	TGTGCCAGCACCGTATGGACAGGGCCGGGCACTGAAGCTTTCTTT	CASTVWTGPGTEAFF
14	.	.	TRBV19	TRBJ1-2	TGTGCCAGTAGTGTTACCCGACAGGCCGGCGGCTACACCTTC	CASSVTRQAGGYTF
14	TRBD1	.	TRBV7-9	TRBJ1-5	TGTGCCAGCAGCCAGGGGGCCGGCAATCAGCCCCAGCATTTT	CASSQGAGNQPQHF
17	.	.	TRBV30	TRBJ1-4	TGTGCCTGGAGCCCCCCGAGGACTAAGAGGACGGATGAAAAACTGTTTTTT	CAWSPPRTKRTDEKLFF
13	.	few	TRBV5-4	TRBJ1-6	TGTGCCAGCAGCTACAGCTCTAATTCACCCCTCCACTTT	CASSYSSNSPLHF
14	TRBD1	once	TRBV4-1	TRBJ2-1	TGCGCCAGCAGACAAATGGACAGGGTAAATGAGCAGTTCTTC	CASRQMDRVNEQFF
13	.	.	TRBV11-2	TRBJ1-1	TGTGCCAGCAGCTTAAGAGGGAACACTGAAGCTTTCTTT	CASSLRGNTEAFF
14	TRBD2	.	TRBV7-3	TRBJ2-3	TGTGCCAGCAGCGCTAGCGGGGGAACAGATACGCAGTATTTT	CASSASGGTDTQYF
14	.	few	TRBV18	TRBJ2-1	TGTGCCAGCTCACCCGGACAAAATTACAATGAGCAGTTCTTC	CASSPGQNYNEQFF
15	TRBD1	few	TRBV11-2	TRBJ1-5	TGTGCCAGCAGCTTAGAGGACAGGGGAGGTCAGCCCCAGCATTTT	CASSLEDRGGQPQHF
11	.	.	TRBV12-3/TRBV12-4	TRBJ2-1	TGTGCCACCCTTTACTACAATGAGCAGTTCTTC	CATLYYNEQFF
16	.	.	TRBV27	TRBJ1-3	TGTGCCAGCAGTTTATCCGGGGTAGGGACTGGAAACACCATATATTTT	CASSLSGVGTGNTIYF
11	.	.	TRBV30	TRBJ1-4	.	CAWGTGTEAFF
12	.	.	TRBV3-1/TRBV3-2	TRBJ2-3	TGTGCCAGCAGCCCAAGCACAGATACGCAGTATTTT	CASSPSTDTQYF
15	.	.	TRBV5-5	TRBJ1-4	TGTGCCAGCAGCTCCCCGGGGGGGGCTCGAGAAAAACTGTTTTTT	CASSSPGGAREKLFF
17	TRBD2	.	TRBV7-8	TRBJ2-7	TGTGCCAGCAGCTTAGGCCCAGCGGGGGATAGCTCCTACGAGCAGTACTTC	CASSLGPAGDSSYEQYF
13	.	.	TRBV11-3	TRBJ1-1	TGTGCCAGCAGCGGTGACACGGTCCCCGAAGCTTTCTTT	CASSGDTVPEAFF
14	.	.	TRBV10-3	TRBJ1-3	TGTGCCATCAGCCCAGCAGGGGTCGGAAACACCATATATTTT	CAISPAGVGNTIYF
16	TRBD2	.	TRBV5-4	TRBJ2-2	TGTGCCAGCAGCCCCCCCTCGGGGGGGCAAACCGGGGAGCTGTTTTTT	CASSPPSGGQTGELFF
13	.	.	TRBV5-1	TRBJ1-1	TGCGCCAGCAGCTTGGCCAAGAACACTGAAGCTTTCTTT	CASSLAKNTEAFF
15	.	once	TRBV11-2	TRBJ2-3	TGTGCCAGCAGCCTCGAGGCGGGTACAGCCAATACGCAGTATTTT	CASSLEAGTANTQYF
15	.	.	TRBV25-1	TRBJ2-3	TGTGCCAGCAGTGAACATACAGGGAATGCTGCTACGCAGTATTTT	CASSEHTGNAATQYF
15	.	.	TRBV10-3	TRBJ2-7	TGTGCCATCAGGGGACCCCGGACAGACTCCTACGAGCAGTACTTC	CAIRGPRTDSYEQYF
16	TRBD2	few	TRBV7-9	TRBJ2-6	TGTGCCAGCAGCTACCTAGCGGGGCCTGGGGCCAACGTCCTGACTTTC	CASSYLAGPGANVLTF
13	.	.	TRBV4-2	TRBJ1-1	TGTGCCAGCAGCCAAGTGAGGGAGACTGAAGCTTTCTTT	CASSQVRETEAFF
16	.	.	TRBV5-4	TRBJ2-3	TGTGCCAGCAGCTTGTGGGGGGGGCAAGGCACAGATACGCAGTATTTT	CASSLWGGQGTDTQYF